The 32 T cell receptor beta chains presented below share a single source sample, sequenced in a study of graft-versus-host responses after intestinal transplantation. Sequenced by immunoSEQ multiplex PCR; TCRdb stores in-frame clones only, minus some. This sample has 84,000 or so clones, with roughly 80% found just once. Their antigens remain unidentified. The sample here was unstimulated CD4+ T cells sorted from spleen or lymph node cells, taken before intestinal transplant. These receptors originate from a human donor who received an intestinal transplant.

The chain carries TRBV7-2 and TRBJ2-1; D possibly corresponds to TRBD2 (6 bases). The CDR3 is 15 amino acids. Per germline, CDR1 SGHTA and CDR2 FQGNSA. V was shortened by 5 bases and J by 7 bases, with 18 bases between the two germline ends. DNA for the CDR3: TGTGCCAGCAGCCTCCTTGGCGGCCGGGGGAATGAGCAGTTCTTC. This codes for CASSLLGGRGNEQFF.

This clone was detected a few times. V usage is TRBV4-2 and J usage is TRBJ1-4, with a weak D call TRBD1 (6 bases). From germline, CDR1 is LGHNA and CDR2 YNFKEQ. Trimming took off 1 base at V and 13 bases at J, with 10 bases between the two ends. This CDR3 is 12 amino acids long. The CDR3 DNA reads as TGTGCCAGCAGCCAAGGAGAAGGGGGACTGTTTTTT. This codes for CASSQGEGGLFF.

The chain recombines TRBV5-1 with TRBJ2-1, with 9 bases that match TRBD2. Trimming removed 0 bases from V and 9 bases from J; junction bases left unmatched: 4. The CDR3 is 14 residues long. Germline CDR1 is SGHRS and CDR2 is YFSETQ. As DNA, the CDR3 is TGCGCCAGCAGCTTGGTTCTAGCGGGACTTGAGCAGTTCTTC. This encodes CASSLVLAGLEQFF.

The chain combines TRBV2 with TRBJ2-7, with D perhaps matching TRBD2 (6 bases). With 1 base removed from V and 4 bases from J, the gap between germline ends came to 14 bases. The CDR3 is made up of 15 amino acids. The germline gives CDR1 SNHLY, CDR2 FYNNEI. CDR3 coding DNA: TGTGCCAGCAGTGAAGTGGGGGGTAAAGGATACGAGCAGTACTTC. Amino acids: CASSEVGGKGYEQYF.

This clone was counted only a few times. V and J are TRBV18 and TRBJ1-2; a weak D match, TRBD1 (5 bases). Trimming cost V 3 bases and J 8 bases, with 16 bases left between them. Germline CDR1 is KGHSH and CDR2 is LQKENI. The CDR3 is 14 amino acids. The CDR3 spells CASSPGLNGEGYTF. For the CDR3, the DNA is TGTGCCAGCTCACCGGGGCTGAATGGAGAGGGCTACACCTTC. Looking up the rest from reference TRBV18 and TRBJ1-2 gives the full variable domain: NAGVMQNPRHLVRRRGQEARLRCSPMKGHSHVYWYRQLPEEGLKFMVYLQKENIIDESGMPKERFSAEFPKEGPSILRIQQVVRGDSAAYFCASSPGLNGEGYTFGSGTRLTVV.

This clone showed up just a few times. The chain recombines TRBV5-8 with TRBJ2-3; D unresolved. The V end was cut by 5 bases, the J end by 3 bases, with 10 bases between. This CDR3 has 13 residues. From germline, CDR1 is SGHTS and CDR2 YDEGEE. The CDR3, as DNA: TGTGCCAGCAGACGGGTCAAAACAGATACGCAGTATTTT. It is translated as CASRRVKTDTQYF.

The chain carries TRBV11-2 and TRBJ2-7, with 7 bases fitting TRBD1. The junction had 11 bases not matched to a gene; V was cut back by 5 bases and J by 1 base. Germline assignment: CDR1 SGHAT and CDR2 FQNNGV. CDR3 length equals 16 residues. CDR3: CASSDRQGRGSYEQYF. Here the CDR3 DNA reads TGTGCCAGCAGCGATAGACAGGGAAGAGGTTCCTACGAGCAGTACTTC.

The CDR3 reads CASSLTQVDGYTF. The CDR3 DNA reads as TGCGCCAGCAGCTTGACCCAGGTCGACGGCTACACCTTC. This chain uses TRBV5-1 with TRBJ1-2; no firm D call. The CDR3 spans 13 residues. V was pared by 1 base and J by 8 bases, with 12 bases between. Germline CDR1 reads SGHRS; CDR2 reads YFSETQ.

This chain links TRBV6-1 with TRBJ2-2; a possible D gene is TRBD2 (6 bases). V was cut by 6 bases and J by 5 bases, with 16 bases left in between. Looked up from germline, CDR1 is MNHNS and CDR2 is SASEGT. CDR3 length: 15 amino acids. The CDR3 is CASRPGSGRTGELFF. The CDR3, as DNA: TGTGCCAGCAGACCCGGGAGCGGACGAACCGGGGAGCTGTTTTTT.

J is TRBJ1-1 and V is TRBV2; no firm D call. The germline V gene encodes CDR1 SNHLY and CDR2 FYNNEI. This CDR3 is 12 amino acids long. V shed 5 bases and J shed 2 bases, with 6 bases lying between them. The CDR3 nucleotides are TGTGCCAGCAGTCGGGATAACACTGAAGCTTTCTTT. Translation: CASSRDNTEAFF.

The chain combines TRBV6-5 with TRBJ2-5; TRBD1 might be the D (6 bases). Trimming left V 7 bases short and J 2 bases short, with 14 bases between. Germline CDR1 and CDR2: MNHEY and SVGAGI. The CDR3 sequence is 14 residues long. CDR3 sequence: CASTYRRGQETQYF. Written as DNA, the CDR3 is TGTGCCAGCACCTATCGTAGGGGGCAAGAGACCCAGTACTTC.

The rearrangement links TRBV29-1 to TRBJ2-3; the D gene is possibly TRBD1 (6 bases). Germline assignment: CDR1 SQVTM and CDR2 ANQGSEA. The CDR3 has 13 amino acids. Trimming stripped 3 bases from V and 2 bases from J, with 9 bases between. This CDR3 reads CSVDRGITDTQYF. The CDR3 DNA is TGCAGCGTTGACAGGGGTATCACAGATACGCAGTATTTT.

The rearrangement joins TRBV18 to TRBJ2-7, with TRBD2 matching over 7 bases. Per germline, CDR1 KGHSH and CDR2 LQKENI. The J segment lost 5 bases and the V segment lost 2 bases, leaving 9 bases of the junction unmatched. This CDR3 contains 15 residues. The CDR3 region has the DNA TGTGCCAGCTCACCAGCGAGCGGGACGTCGCACGAGCAGTACTTC. It encodes CASSPASGTSHEQYF.

The chain couples TRBV28 to TRBJ2-7; D may be TRBD2 (6 bases). Germline V gene lookup returns CDR1 MDHEN and CDR2 SYDVKM. This CDR3 comprises 14 residues. V dropped 5 bases and J dropped 4 bases, with 15 bases sitting between them. CDR3 sequence: CASSPGTSLYEQYF. In DNA form, the CDR3 reads TGTGCCAGCAGTCCCGGGACTTCCCTTTACGAGCAGTACTTC.

This clone was seen more than once but under ten times. The CDR3, as DNA: TGTGCCAGCAGAGCCCCGGACAGGGGCTATGGCTACACCTTC. It yields the protein CASRAPDRGYGYTF. The rearrangement joins TRBV6-5 to TRBJ1-2; 9 bases map to TRBD1. The CDR3 is made up of 14 amino acids. V was clipped by 6 bases and J by 4 bases; unmatched bases: 6. CDR1 is MNHEY, CDR2 SVGAGI, per germline.

This chain connects TRBV9 to TRBJ1-2; TRBD1 agrees at 7 bases. The germline gives CDR1 SGDLS, CDR2 YYNGEE. After removal of 0 bases from V and 2 bases from J, the junction contained 1 base not matched to a gene. The CDR3 is made up of 14 amino acids. CDR3 DNA sequence: TGTGCCAGCAGCGTAGGGGACAGAAACTATGGCTACACCTTC. This gives the protein CASSVGDRNYGYTF.

This clone has just a few counts. The rearrangement links TRBV6-1 to TRBJ1-3; the match to TRBD1 covers 8 bases. Trimming took 1 base from V and 0 from J; bases not matched to a gene: 8. CDR1 and CDR2 from the germline V gene are MNHNS and SASEGT. The CDR3 contains 18 residues. In nucleotides, the CDR3 is TGTGCCAGCAGTGAAGGGGTTGGGACAGGCATCTCTGGAAACACCATATATTTT. Residues: CASSEGVGTGISGNTIYF.

This chain links TRBV5-8 with TRBJ1-2, with unresolved D. CDR1 SGHTS and CDR2 YDEGEE come from the germline V gene. The CDR3 spans 15 residues. The ends were cut back, 1 base at V and 4 bases at J, with 14 bases in the middle. Here the CDR3 DNA reads TGTGCCAGCAGCTTGTCCGGTTCGCCCACCTATGGCTACACCTTC. Protein: CASSLSGSPTYGYTF. The full variable domain, rest sourced from reference TRBV5-8 and TRBJ1-2, is EAGVTQSPTHLIKTRGQQATLRCSPISGHTSVYWYQQALGLGLQFLLWYDEGEERNRGNFPPRFSGRQFPNYSSELNVNALELEDSALYLCASSLSGSPTYGYTFGSGTRLTVV.

The chain carries TRBV6-5 and TRBJ1-1; 7 positions agree with TRBD1. CDR3 length: 15 residues. V dropped 0 bases and J dropped 5; count of bases not matched to a gene: 6. Germline V gives CDR1 MNHEY, CDR2 SVGAGI. The CDR3 is CASSYSAGGTTEAFF. In DNA, the CDR3 is TGTGCCAGCAGTTACTCTGCAGGGGGAACTACTGAAGCTTTCTTT.

The chain is built from TRBV28 and TRBJ1-1; 8 positions match TRBD1. Unmatched junction bases numbered 4, after V lost 7 bases and J lost 0 bases. Germline V lookup: CDR1 MDHEN, CDR2 SYDVKM. CDR3 size: 14 residues. The chain's CDR3 is CASNHRGMNTEAFF. The CDR3 nucleotides read TGTGCCAGCAACCACAGGGGGATGAACACTGAAGCTTTCTTT.

The chain joins TRBV5-1 to TRBJ2-3; 11 bases align to TRBD2. The germline V gene has CDR1 SGHRS and CDR2 YFSETQ. CDR3 length equals 16 residues. J was trimmed by 0 bases and V by 2 bases; bases with no gene match: 2. CDR3 sequence reads: CASSFLAGGSTDTQYF. CDR3 nucleotide sequence: TGCGCCAGCAGCTTCCTAGCGGGAGGTAGCACAGATACGCAGTATTTT.

This clone has just one count. This rearrangement joins TRBV5-6 to TRBJ2-5; 8 nucleotides align to TRBD1. CDR1 and CDR2 (germline): SGHDT, YYEEEE. Trimming cost V 3 bases and J 4 bases; bases outside gene matches: 5. The CDR3 length is 14 residues. The CDR3 here is CASSSGQGGETQYF. The CDR3 DNA sequence: TGTGCCAGCAGCTCCGGACAGGGCGGAGAGACCCAGTACTTC.

V gene TRBV2 combines with J gene TRBJ1-1; 7 bases align to TRBD1. J lost 4 bases, V lost 3 bases, and 5 bases had no gene match. CDR1 is SNHLY and CDR2 is FYNNEI in the germline V gene. This CDR3 region has 14 residues. CDR3: CASSEPTGSTEAFF. For the CDR3, the DNA is TGTGCCAGCAGTGAGCCGACAGGGAGCACTGAAGCTTTCTTT.

The chain recombines TRBV11-3 with TRBJ2-1; D possibly corresponds to TRBD2 (6 bases). Germline values: CDR1 SGHNT, CDR2 YENEEA. Trimming took off 5 bases at V and 10 bases at J, with 12 bases between the two ends. This CDR3 is built from 12 residues. The CDR3 loop reads CASSPAAGEQFF. In DNA, the CDR3 is TGTGCCAGCAGCCCCGCGGCGGGAGAGCAGTTCTTC.

The chain uses TRBV19 and TRBJ2-3; D gene unclear. This CDR3 spans 16 amino acids. Trimming removed 5 bases from V and 0 bases from J, with 15 bases in between. Germline CDR1 is LNHDA and CDR2 is SQIVND (reference sequence). CDR3 loop: CASSVPLTWSTDTQYF. CDR3 coding DNA: TGTGCCAGTAGTGTCCCCCTTACTTGGAGCACAGATACGCAGTATTTT.

The chain carries TRBV5-1 and TRBJ2-2, with 7 bases lining up with TRBD1. The germline gives CDR1 SGHRS, CDR2 YFSETQ. The CDR3 loop spans 14 amino acids. J lost 7 bases, V lost 1 base, and 4 bases had no gene match. The CDR3 is CASSLTGVGGELFF. In nucleotides, the CDR3 is TGCGCCAGCAGCTTGACAGGGGTCGGCGGGGAGCTGTTTTTT.

This rearrangement joins TRBV2 to TRBJ2-5; tentatively, D is TRBD2 (6 bases). Germline V gene data show CDR1 as SNHLY and CDR2 as FYNNEI. There are 14 residues in the CDR3. Deletions cut 7 bases from V and 3 bases from J, with 15 bases between. As DNA, the CDR3 is TGTGCCAGCACCCCGTGGCTAGCGAAAGAGACCCAGTACTTC. Protein sequence: CASTPWLAKETQYF.

The chain is built from TRBV15 and TRBJ2-2, with D possibly being TRBD2 (5 bases). CDR3 length: 18 residues. Trimming shortened V by 0 bases and J by 1 base, and 15 bases separated the two germline ends. Per the germline V gene, CDR1 is LNHNV and CDR2 is YYDKDF (reference sequence). The CDR3 protein is CATSRDWDSVENTGELFF. The DNA of the CDR3 is TGTGCCACCAGCAGAGATTGGGATAGCGTAGAGAACACCGGGGAGCTGTTTTTT. Supplemented by reference TRBV15 and TRBJ2-2, the full variable domain reads DAMVIQNPRYQVTQFGKPVTLSCSQTLNHNVMYWYQQKSSQAPKLLFHYYDKDFNNEADTPDNFQSRRPNTSFCFLDIRSPGLGDTAMYLCATSRDWDSVENTGELFFGEGSRLTVL.

Only a few counts were recorded for this clone. CDR3 loop: CASSLGVQGHNEQFF. As DNA, the CDR3 is TGCGCCAGCAGCTTGGGGGTACAGGGACACAATGAGCAGTTCTTC. The chain joins TRBV5-1 to TRBJ2-1, with a tentative D call TRBD1 (6 bases). The germline gives CDR1 SGHRS, CDR2 YFSETQ. The CDR3 spans 15 residues. V lost 0 bases and J lost 5, with 12 bases in between.

The chain carries TRBV30 and TRBJ2-3, with 15 bases fitting TRBD2. This CDR3 spans 16 amino acids. After removal of 1 base from V and 5 bases from J, the junction contained 4 bases not matched to a gene. The germline V gene has CDR1 GTSNPN and CDR2 SVGIG (reference sequence). The CDR3 reads CAWSAAGLAGGDTQYF. CDR3 DNA: TGTGCCTGGAGTGCCGCGGGACTAGCGGGGGGAGATACGCAGTATTTT.

V and J are TRBV9 and TRBJ1-6, with no clear D. From germline, CDR1 is SGDLS and CDR2 YYNGEE. This CDR3 spans 16 amino acids. V lost 0 bases to trimming and J lost 1 base, with 8 bases between them. In nucleotides, the CDR3 is TGTGCCAGCAGCGTAGAGTCGGGGTCCTATAATTCACCCCTCCACTTT. As protein: CASSVESGSYNSPLHF.

V and J are TRBV6-5 and TRBJ2-5, with TRBD1 matching 7 bases. The DNA end lines up better with TRBJ2-7; the J call may be wrong. CDR3 length: 13 amino acids. CDR1 and CDR2 from the germline V gene are MNHEY and SVGAGI. CDR3 residues: CASSYRDSYEQYF. Here the CDR3 DNA reads TGTGCCAGCAGTTACCGGGACAGCTACGAGCAGTACTTC.